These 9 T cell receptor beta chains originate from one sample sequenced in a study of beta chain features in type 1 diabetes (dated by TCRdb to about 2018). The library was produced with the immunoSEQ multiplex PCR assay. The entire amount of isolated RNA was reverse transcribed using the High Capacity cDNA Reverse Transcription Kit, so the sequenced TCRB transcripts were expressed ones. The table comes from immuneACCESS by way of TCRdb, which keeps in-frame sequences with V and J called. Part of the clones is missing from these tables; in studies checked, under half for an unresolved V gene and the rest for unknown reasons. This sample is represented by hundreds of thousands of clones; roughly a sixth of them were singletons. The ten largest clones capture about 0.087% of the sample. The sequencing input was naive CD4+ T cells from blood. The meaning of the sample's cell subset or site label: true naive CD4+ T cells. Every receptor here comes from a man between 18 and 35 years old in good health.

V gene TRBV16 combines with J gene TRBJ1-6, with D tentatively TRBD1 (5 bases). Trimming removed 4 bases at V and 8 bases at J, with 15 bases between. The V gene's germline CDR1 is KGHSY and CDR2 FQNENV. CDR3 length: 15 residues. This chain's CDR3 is CASSLRGEGDSPLHF. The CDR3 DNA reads TGTGCCAGCAGCCTTCGAGGGGAGGGCGATTCACCCCTCCACTTT.

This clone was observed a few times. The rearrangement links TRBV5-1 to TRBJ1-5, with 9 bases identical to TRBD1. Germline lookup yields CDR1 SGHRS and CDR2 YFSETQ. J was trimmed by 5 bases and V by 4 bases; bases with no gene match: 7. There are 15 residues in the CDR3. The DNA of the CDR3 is TGCGCCAGCAGCCCAGGGACAGGGTTGGATCAGCCCCAGCATTTT. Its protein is CASSPGTGLDQPQHF.

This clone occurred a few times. This CDR3 is CSAVRFTEAFF. As DNA, the CDR3 is TGCAGTGCAGTCAGGTTCACTGAAGCTTTCTTT. This sequence joins TRBV20-1 and TRBJ1-1; the D is unclear. V was trimmed by 6 bases and J by 4 bases, leaving 9 bases between them. CDR1 and CDR2 (germline): DFQATT, SNEGSKA (reference sequence). The CDR3 sequence is 11 residues long.

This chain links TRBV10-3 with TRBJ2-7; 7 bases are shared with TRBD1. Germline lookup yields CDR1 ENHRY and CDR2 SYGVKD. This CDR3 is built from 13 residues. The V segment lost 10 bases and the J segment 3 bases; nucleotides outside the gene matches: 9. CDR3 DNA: TGTGCCACCAAACCGGGACAGAGCTACGAGCAGTACTTC. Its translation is CATKPGQSYEQYF.

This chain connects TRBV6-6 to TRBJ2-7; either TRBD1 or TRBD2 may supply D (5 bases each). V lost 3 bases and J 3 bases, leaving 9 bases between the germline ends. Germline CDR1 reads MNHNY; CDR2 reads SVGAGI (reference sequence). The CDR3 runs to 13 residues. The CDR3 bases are TGTGCCAGCAGTTATTGGGACGGCTACGAGCAGTACTTC. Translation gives CASSYWDGYEQYF.

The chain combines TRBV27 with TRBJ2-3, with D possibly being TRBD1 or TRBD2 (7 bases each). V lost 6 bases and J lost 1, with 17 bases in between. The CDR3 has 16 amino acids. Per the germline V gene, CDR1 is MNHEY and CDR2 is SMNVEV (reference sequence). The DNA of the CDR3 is TGTGCCAGCAGATCCCAGGGGGGGTTTGGCACAGATACGCAGTATTTT. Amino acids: CASRSQGGFGTDTQYF.

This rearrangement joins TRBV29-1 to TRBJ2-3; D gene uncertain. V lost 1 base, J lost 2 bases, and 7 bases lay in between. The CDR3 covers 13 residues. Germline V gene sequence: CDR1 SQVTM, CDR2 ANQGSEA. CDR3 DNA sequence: TGCAGCGTTGAAGCCCACCTCACAGATACGCAGTATTTT. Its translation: CSVEAHLTDTQYF.

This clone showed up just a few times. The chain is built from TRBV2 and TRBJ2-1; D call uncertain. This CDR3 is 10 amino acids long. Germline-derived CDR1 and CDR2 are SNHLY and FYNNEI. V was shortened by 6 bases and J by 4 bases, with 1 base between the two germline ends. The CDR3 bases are TGTGCCAGCAGGTACAATGAGCAGTTCTTC. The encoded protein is CASRYNEQFF.

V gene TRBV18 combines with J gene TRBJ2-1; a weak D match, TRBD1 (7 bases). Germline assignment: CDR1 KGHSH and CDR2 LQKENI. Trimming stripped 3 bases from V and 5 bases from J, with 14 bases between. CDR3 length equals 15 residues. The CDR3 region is CASSPGRGENNEQFF. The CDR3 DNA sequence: TGTGCCAGCTCACCCGGCAGGGGGGAAAACAATGAGCAGTTCTTC. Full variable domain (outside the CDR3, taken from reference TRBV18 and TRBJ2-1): NAGVMQNPRHLVRRRGQEARLRCSPMKGHSHVYWYRQLPEEGLKFMVYLQKENIIDESGMPKERFSAEFPKEGPSILRIQQVVRGDSAAYFCASSPGRGENNEQFFGPGTRLTVL.